This TCR beta chain was retrieved from a study of cytomegalovirus exposure and HLA in healthy donors. Study-level background: Previous work identified roughly 120 million unique TCR beta sequences from 200 million or so T cells.

Use of 60 Vbeta and 13 Jbeta primers characterized the PCR. Profiled with immunoSEQ multiplex PCR; TCRdb holds only in-frame clones, not every one. Here the sample spans more than 45,000 clones, over 80% being singletons. This CDR3 has 14 amino acids. The trim removed 4 bases at V and 5 bases at J, leaving 0 bases unmatched. The germline V gene encodes CDR1 SGHRS and CDR2 YFSETQ. Sequencing input: PBMCs. This receptor was obtained from a man aged 30 to 39 in good health and CMV-seronegative. The rearrangement uses TRBV5-1 and TRBJ2-1, with 13 bases matching TRBD2. This CDR3 is CASSTSGGDNEQFF. The DNA for the CDR3 is TGCGCCAGCAGCACTAGCGGGGGGGACAATGAGCAGTTCTTC. The whole variable domain, remainder taken from reference TRBV5-1 and TRBJ2-1, is KAGVTQTPRYLIKTRGQQVTLSCSPISGHRSVSWYQQTPGQGLQFLFEYFSETQRNKGNFPGRFSGRQFSNSRSEMNVSTLELGDSALYLCASSTSGGDNEQFFGPGTRLTVL.